This is a list of T cell receptor beta chains from one sample in a study of Ad26.COV2.S vaccination and SARS-CoV-2 variants. Sequenced by immunoSEQ multiplex PCR; TCRdb stores in-frame clones only, minus some. This table holds fewer than 900,000 clones, more than 70% found once. The sample was peripheral blood, taken in a trial of Ad26.COV2.S vaccine versus placebo. The receptors were sampled from a person between 18 and 65 years old who received the Ad26.COV2.S COVID-19 vaccine or a placebo. The CDR3 runs from the conserved cysteine through the conserved F or W. D genes are given only for firm matches. Expanded clones get a size class; other rows say once, few or many, or leave the size out.

TRBD2	TRBV7-2	.	TRBJ2-7	TGTGCCAGCAGCCCCTCTAGCGGGGACTCCTACGAGCAGTACTTC	CASSPSSGDSYEQYF
.	TRBV4-3	.	TRBJ1-1	TGCGCCAGCAGCCCCCGGTGGGGGTCGAACACTGAAGCTTTCTTT	CASSPRWGSNTEAFF
TRBD2	TRBV29-1	once	TRBJ2-1	TGCAGCGTTGATCTAGCGGGGGGAAACAATGAGCAGTTCTTC	CSVDLAGGNNEQFF
TRBD2	TRBV24-1	.	TRBJ2-1	TGTGCCACCAGTGATCCGACTAGCGGGAGGGCGAATGAGCAGTTCTTC	CATSDPTSGRANEQFF
.	TRBV19	.	TRBJ2-6	TGTGCCAGCCGAGCTACTGGGGCCAACGTCCTGACTTTC	CASRATGANVLTF
.	TRBV10-3	.	TRBJ2-7	TGTGCCATCAGTGCCGGGACCCTACTCTACGAGCAGTACTTC	CAISAGTLLYEQYF
TRBD2	TRBV6-4	once	TRBJ2-1	TGTGCCAGCAGTGTACTAGCGGGGCCGTACAATGAGCAGTTCTTC	CASSVLAGPYNEQFF
.	TRBV19	.	TRBJ1-2	TGTGCCAGTAAAGGGGCGGTCTATGGCTACACCTTC	CASKGAVYGYTF
.	TRBV18	.	TRBJ2-2	TGTGCCAGCTCACCAATGCCGAACACCGGGGAGCTGTTTTTT	CASSPMPNTGELFF
TRBD2	TRBV7-9	few	TRBJ2-3	TGTGCCAGCAGCTTAGGACTAGCGGGGACCACAGATACGCAGTATTTT	CASSLGLAGTTDTQYF
.	TRBV4-3	.	TRBJ1-5	TGCGCCAGCAGCCAAGAAGGGGGACAGCCCCAGCATTTT	CASSQEGGQPQHF
.	TRBV6-5	.	TRBJ2-7	TGTGCCAGCAGTTACTCCCGAGCGGCAGGGCCGGGCGAGCAGTACTTC	CASSYSRAAGPGEQYF
.	TRBV30	.	TRBJ2-2	TGTGCCCCCCCCCGGGCAAGCGGGAACACCGGGGAGCTGTTTTTT	CAPPRASGNTGELFF
TRBD1	TRBV24-1	once	TRBJ2-1	TGTGCCACCAGTGACTGGGGACAGGGGCACAACAATGAGCAGTTCTTC	CATSDWGQGHNNEQFF
TRBD2	TRBV29-1	.	TRBJ2-3	TGCAGCGTTGCCGGGCGGGGGGACACAGATACGCAGTATTTT	CSVAGRGDTDTQYF
.	TRBV7-2	.	TRBJ1-2	TGTGCCAGCAGCGCCGGACGGAGCTTAGGCTACACCTTC	CASSAGRSLGYTF
TRBD2	TRBV7-2	.	TRBJ2-2	TGTGCCAGCAGCTTAGAGCTAGCGGGGGCCTCGAACACCGGGGAGCTGTTTTTT	CASSLELAGASNTGELFF
TRBD1	TRBV5-1	.	TRBJ1-1	TGCGCCAGCAGCCGGGACAGACTGAACACTGAAGCTTTCTTT	CASSRDRLNTEAFF
.	TRBV7-8	.	TRBJ1-1	TGTGCCAGCAGCTTTTCACAGGGATGGGGAGAAGCTTTCTTT	CASSFSQGWGEAFF
.	TRBV24-1	.	TRBJ1-4	TGTGCCACCAGTGGGGGGACCCACGGAGGTGAAAAACTGTTTTTT	CATSGGTHGGEKLFF
.	TRBV5-1	.	TRBJ2-1	TGCGCCAGCAGCGGGACAATTCGGTCCTACAATGAGCAGTTCTTC	CASSGTIRSYNEQFF
.	TRBV7-8	once	TRBJ2-3	TGTGCCAGCAGCTTAGAAGTGCGAGATACGCAGTATTTT	CASSLEVRDTQYF
.	TRBV10-2	.	TRBJ2-4	TGCGCCAGCAGTGAGTCCCAGCTAGCCAAAAACATTCAGTACTTC	CASSESQLAKNIQYF
TRBD1	TRBV10-3	.	TRBJ1-2	TGTGCCATCAGGGGAGGACAGGGTTATGGCTACACCTTC	CAIRGGQGYGYTF
TRBD2	TRBV6-5	.	TRBJ2-1	TGTGCCAGCAGGCGACTAGCGGACTCCTACAATGAGCAGTTCTTC	CASRRLADSYNEQFF
.	TRBV2	.	TRBJ2-2	TGTGCCAGCAGAGGCCAGGGGTTGACCGGGGAGCTGTTTTTT	CASRGQGLTGELFF
.	TRBV7-8	.	TRBJ2-1	TGTGCCAGCAGCTTAGCCCTCCCCGGTTACATGGAGCAGTTCTTC	CASSLALPGYMEQFF
TRBD1	TRBV5-1	.	TRBJ2-5	TGCGCCAGCAGCCCACGCGGACAGGGTGGGGAGACCCAGTACTTC	CASSPRGQGGETQYF
.	TRBV18	.	TRBJ2-7	TGTGCCAGCTCACCGGGGAATCCTCTTGGCGAGCAGTACTTC	CASSPGNPLGEQYF
TRBD1	TRBV5-8	.	TRBJ1-5	TGTGCCAGCAGCCGGACAGGGCACCAGCCCCAGCATTTT	CASSRTGHQPQHF
.	TRBV6-5	.	TRBJ2-2	TGTGCCAGCACCAGGGGGAACACCGGGGAGCTGTTTTTT	CASTRGNTGELFF
.	TRBV18	once	TRBJ2-6	TGTGCCAGCTCACCCCCAGGGATGACTGGGGCCAACGTCCTGACTTTC	CASSPPGMTGANVLTF
.	TRBV19	.	TRBJ1-2	TGTGCCAGTATCGGATCAGGGGCTAACTATGGCTACACCTTC	CASIGSGANYGYTF
.	TRBV11-2	.	TRBJ2-7	TGTGCCAGCAGCTTAGCTGGGCCGGCCGAGCAGTACTTC	CASSLAGPAEQYF
.	TRBV2	.	TRBJ1-6	TGTGCCGGGCAGGGACTGGGTAATTCACCCCTCCACTTT	CAGQGLGNSPLHF
.	TRBV5-1	.	TRBJ1-6	TGCGCCAGCAGCTCTGGACAGACTGCCTCACCCCTCCACTTT	CASSSGQTASPLHF
TRBD2	TRBV4-2	once	TRBJ2-3	TGTGCCAGCAGCCAAGAGGCTAGCGGGGTGACAGATACGCAGTATTTT	CASSQEASGVTDTQYF
.	TRBV21-1	.	TRBJ2-7	TGTGCCAGCAGCTGCGGGAGGGGGCACGACGAGCAGTACTTC	CASSCGRGHDEQYF
.	TRBV2	.	TRBJ2-2	TGTGCCAGCAGTGATCTCGGCGTGGCGAACACCGGGGAGCTGTTTTTT	CASSDLGVANTGELFF
.	TRBV7-8	.	TRBJ2-1	TGTGCCAGCAGCTTAGTACTTCTCTACAATGAGCAGTTCTTC	CASSLVLLYNEQFF
TRBD1	TRBV19	.	TRBJ1-1	TGTGCCAGTAGTGGACAGGGTTCTGCAGCTGAAGCTTTCTTT	CASSGQGSAAEAFF
TRBD2	TRBV7-3	.	TRBJ2-1	TGTGCCAGCAGCTACAGCGGGGGCCCCAGCTCCTACAATGAGCAGTTCTTC	CASSYSGGPSSYNEQFF
.	TRBV18	.	TRBJ2-1	TGTGCCAGCTCACCCCCCGGGGGCGGGGGTTACAATGAGCAGTTCTTC	CASSPPGGGGYNEQFF